This TCR beta chain originates from a study of beta chain features in type 1 diabetes. Study-wide points: VDJ junctions sequenced from type 1 diabetes patients showed fewer insertions and more deletions. For Type 1 diabetes patients, all four CD4+ subsets carried TCRB CDR3s that were moderately but significantly shorter. For TCRB rearrangement, an influence of HLA type remained unresolved here.

Germline V gives CDR1 GTSNPN, CDR2 SVGIG (reference sequence). After removal of 1 base from V and 5 bases from J, the junction contained 3 bases not matched to a gene. The CDR3 totals 14 residues. Reverse transcribing all isolated RNA meant expressed TCRB transcripts were sequenced. Produced via immunoSEQ multiplex PCR; TCRdb's table is partial and in-frame only. The table lists about 180,000 clones, roughly 8% of them singletons. This clone showed up many times. Its antigen is currently unknown. Populations isolated by sorting all had purity greater than 95%. The chain is built from TRBV30 and TRBJ1-4; 8 nucleotides agree with TRBD1. Sequenced: central memory CD4+ T cells from blood. The sequence was collected from a woman between 35 and 50 years old with type 1 diabetes. The CDR3 region has the DNA TGTGCCTGGAGTGCCGGGACAGGCAATGAAAAACTGTTTTTT. Its translation is CAWSAGTGNEKLFF.